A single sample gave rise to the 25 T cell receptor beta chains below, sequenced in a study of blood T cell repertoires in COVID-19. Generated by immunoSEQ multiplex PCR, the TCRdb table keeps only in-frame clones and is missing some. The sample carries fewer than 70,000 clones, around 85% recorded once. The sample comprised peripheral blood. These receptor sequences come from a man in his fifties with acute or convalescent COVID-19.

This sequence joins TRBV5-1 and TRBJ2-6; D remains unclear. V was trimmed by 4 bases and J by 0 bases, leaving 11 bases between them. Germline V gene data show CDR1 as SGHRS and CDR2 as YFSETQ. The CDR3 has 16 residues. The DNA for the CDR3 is TGCGCCAGCAGCCCCCGGTTGAGCTCTGGGGCCAACGTCCTGACTTTC. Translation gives CASSPRLSSGANVLTF.

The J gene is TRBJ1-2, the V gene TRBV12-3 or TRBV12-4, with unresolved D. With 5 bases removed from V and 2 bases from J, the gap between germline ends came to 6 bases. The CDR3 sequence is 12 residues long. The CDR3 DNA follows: TGTGCCAGCAGTCCGGGAAACTATGGCTACACCTTC. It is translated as CASSPGNYGYTF.

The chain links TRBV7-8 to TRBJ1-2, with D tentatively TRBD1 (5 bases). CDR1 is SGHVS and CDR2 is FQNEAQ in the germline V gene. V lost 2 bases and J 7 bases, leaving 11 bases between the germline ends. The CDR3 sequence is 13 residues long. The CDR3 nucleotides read TGTGCCAGCAGCTTAAGCAGGGATGGTGGCTACACCTTC. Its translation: CASSLSRDGGYTF.

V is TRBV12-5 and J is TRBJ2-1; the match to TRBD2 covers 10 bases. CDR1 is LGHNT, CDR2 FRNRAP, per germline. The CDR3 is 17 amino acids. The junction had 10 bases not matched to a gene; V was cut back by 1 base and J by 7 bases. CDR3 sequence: CASGLALGAGGRNEQFF. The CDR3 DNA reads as TGTGCTAGTGGTTTGGCGCTAGGAGCGGGGGGGCGAAATGAGCAGTTCTTC.

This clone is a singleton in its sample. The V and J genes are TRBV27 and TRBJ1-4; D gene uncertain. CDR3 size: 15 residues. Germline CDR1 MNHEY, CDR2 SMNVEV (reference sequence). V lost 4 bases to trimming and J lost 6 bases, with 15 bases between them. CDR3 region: CASSSGSSGHEKLFF. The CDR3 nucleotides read TGTGCCAGCAGTTCCGGCTCGAGTGGGCATGAAAAACTGTTTTTT. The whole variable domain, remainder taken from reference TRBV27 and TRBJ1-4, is EAQVTQNPRYLITVTGKKLTVTCSQNMNHEYMSWYRQDPGLGLRQIYYSMNVEVTDKGDVPEGYKVSRKEKRNFPLILESPSPNQTSLYFCASSSGSSGHEKLFFGSGTQLSVL.

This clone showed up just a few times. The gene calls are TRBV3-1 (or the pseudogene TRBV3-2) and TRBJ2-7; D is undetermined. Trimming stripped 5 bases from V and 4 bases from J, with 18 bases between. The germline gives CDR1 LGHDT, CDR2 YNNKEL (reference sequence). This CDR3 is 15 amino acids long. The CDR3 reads CASSRGTPREYEQYF. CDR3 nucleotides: TGTGCCAGCAGCAGAGGCACGCCCAGAGAATACGAGCAGTACTTC.

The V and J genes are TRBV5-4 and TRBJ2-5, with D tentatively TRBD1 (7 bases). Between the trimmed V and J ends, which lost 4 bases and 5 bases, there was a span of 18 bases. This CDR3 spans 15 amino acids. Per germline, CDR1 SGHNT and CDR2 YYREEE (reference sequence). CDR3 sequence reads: CASSLRQGSGETQYF. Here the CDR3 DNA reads TGTGCCAGCAGCCTTCGACAGGGAAGCGGGGAGACCCAGTACTTC.

The CDR3 DNA reads as TGTGCCAGCAGCTTCTCCGGCCCAGGGGGAGACTATTTCTCCTACGAGCAGTACTTC. It is translated as CASSFSGPGGDYFSYEQYF. V usage is TRBV7-2 and J usage is TRBJ2-7; 7 bases match TRBD1. Germline V gene sequence: CDR1 SGHTA, CDR2 FQGNSA. CDR3 length: 19 residues. The V segment lost 3 bases and the J segment 0 bases; nucleotides outside the gene matches: 17.

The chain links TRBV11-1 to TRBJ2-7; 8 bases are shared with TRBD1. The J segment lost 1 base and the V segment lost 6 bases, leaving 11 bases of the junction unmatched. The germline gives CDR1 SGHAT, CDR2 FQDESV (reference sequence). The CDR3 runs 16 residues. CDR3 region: CASSSTLGQASYEQYF. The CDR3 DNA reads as TGTGCCAGCAGTTCTACACTGGGACAGGCGTCCTACGAGCAGTACTTC.

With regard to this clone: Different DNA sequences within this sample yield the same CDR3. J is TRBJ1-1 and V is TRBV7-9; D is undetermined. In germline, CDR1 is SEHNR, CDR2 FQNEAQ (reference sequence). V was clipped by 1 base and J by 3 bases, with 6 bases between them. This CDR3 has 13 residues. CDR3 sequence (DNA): TGTGCCAGCAGCTTAGGACAACACACTGAAGCTTTCTTT. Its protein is CASSLGQHTEAFF.

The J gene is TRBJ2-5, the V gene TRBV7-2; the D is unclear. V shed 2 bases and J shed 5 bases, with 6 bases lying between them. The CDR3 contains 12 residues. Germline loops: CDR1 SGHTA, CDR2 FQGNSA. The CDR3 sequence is CASSLPSETQYF. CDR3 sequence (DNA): TGTGCCAGCAGCTTACCGTCCGAGACCCAGTACTTC. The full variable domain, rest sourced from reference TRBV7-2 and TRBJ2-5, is GAGVSQSPSNKVTEKGKDVELRCDPISGHTALYWYRQSLGQGLEFLIYFQGNSAPDKSGLPSDRFSAERTGGSVSTLTIQRTQQEDSAVYLCASSLPSETQYFGPGTRLLVL.

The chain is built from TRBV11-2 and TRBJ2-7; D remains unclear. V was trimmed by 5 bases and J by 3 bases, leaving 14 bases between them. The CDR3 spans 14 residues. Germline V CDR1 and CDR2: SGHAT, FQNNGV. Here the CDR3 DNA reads TGTGCCAGCAGCCTCCCCGACTCGTACTACGAGCAGTACTTC. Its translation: CASSLPDSYYEQYF.

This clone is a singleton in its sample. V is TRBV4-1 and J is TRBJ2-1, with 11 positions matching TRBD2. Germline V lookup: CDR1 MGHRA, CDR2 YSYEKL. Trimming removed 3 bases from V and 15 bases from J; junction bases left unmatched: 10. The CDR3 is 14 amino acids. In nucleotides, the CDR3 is TGCGCCAGCAGCCAGACTTTAGCGGGGGGGCTTCGGTTCTTC. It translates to CASSQTLAGGLRFF.

The CDR3 sequence is CASSLERYGEQYV. In nucleotides, the CDR3 is TGTGCCAGCAGCTTAGAAAGGTACGGGGAGCAGTACGTC. V and J are TRBV11-2 and TRBJ2-7; no clear D. The germline V gene encodes CDR1 SGHAT and CDR2 FQNNGV. CDR3 length: 13 amino acids. Deletions cut 0 bases from V and 7 bases from J, with 10 bases between.

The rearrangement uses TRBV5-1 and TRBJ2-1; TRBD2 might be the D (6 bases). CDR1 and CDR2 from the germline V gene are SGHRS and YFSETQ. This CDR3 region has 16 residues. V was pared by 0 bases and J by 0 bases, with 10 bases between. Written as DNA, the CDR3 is TGCGCCAGCAGCTTGGGTCGGGGGAGCTCCTACAATGAGCAGTTCTTC. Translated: CASSLGRGSSYNEQFF. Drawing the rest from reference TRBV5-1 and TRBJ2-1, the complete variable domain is KAGVTQTPRYLIKTRGQQVTLSCSPISGHRSVSWYQQTPGQGLQFLFEYFSETQRNKGNFPGRFSGRQFSNSRSEMNVSTLELGDSALYLCASSLGRGSSYNEQFFGPGTRLTVL.

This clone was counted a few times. CDR3 region: CASGSGQGFGQYF. The DNA of the CDR3 is TGTGCTAGTGGTTCGGGACAGGGATTCGGGCAGTACTTC. J is TRBJ2-7 and V is TRBV12-5, with TRBD1 matching over 9 bases. The junction had 7 bases not matched to a gene; V was cut back by 4 bases and J by 9 bases. The CDR3 covers 13 residues. The germline V gene encodes CDR1 LGHNT and CDR2 FRNRAP.

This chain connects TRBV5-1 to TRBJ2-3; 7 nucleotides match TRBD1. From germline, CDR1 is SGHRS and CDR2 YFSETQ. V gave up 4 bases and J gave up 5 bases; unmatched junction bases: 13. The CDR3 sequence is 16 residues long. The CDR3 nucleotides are TGCGCCAGCAGCCAGAACCCAACCGGGACAGAAGATACGCAGTATTTT. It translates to CASSQNPTGTEDTQYF.

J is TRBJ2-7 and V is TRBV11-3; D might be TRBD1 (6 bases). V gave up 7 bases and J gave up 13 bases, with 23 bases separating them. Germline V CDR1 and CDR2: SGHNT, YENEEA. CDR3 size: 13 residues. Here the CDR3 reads CASIRRLGAASYV. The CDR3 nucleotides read TGTGCCAGCATCCGACGACTGGGGGCAGCTTCATACGTC.

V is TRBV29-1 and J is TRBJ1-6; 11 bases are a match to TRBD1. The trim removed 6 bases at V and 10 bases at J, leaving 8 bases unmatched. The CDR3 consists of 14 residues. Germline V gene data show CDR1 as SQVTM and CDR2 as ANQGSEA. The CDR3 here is CSVRGTGGNSPLHF. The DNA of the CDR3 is TGCAGCGTGAGGGGGACAGGGGGGAACTCACCCCTCCACTTT. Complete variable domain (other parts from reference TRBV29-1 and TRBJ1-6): SAVISQKPSRDICQRGTSLTIQCQVDSQVTMMFWYRQQPGQSLTLIATANQGSEATYESGFVIDKFPISRPNLTFSTLTVSNMSPEDSSIYLCSVRGTGGNSPLHFGNGTRLTVT.

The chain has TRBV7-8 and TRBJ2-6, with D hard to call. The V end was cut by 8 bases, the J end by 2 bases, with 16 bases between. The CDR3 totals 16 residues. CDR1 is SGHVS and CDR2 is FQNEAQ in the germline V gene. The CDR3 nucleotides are TGTGCCAGCCACTTATATCGAAACCCTGGGGCCAACGTCCTGACTTTC. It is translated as CASHLYRNPGANVLTF. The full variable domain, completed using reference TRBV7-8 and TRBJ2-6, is GAGVSQSPRYKVAKRGQDVALRCDPISGHVSLFWYQQALGQGPEFLTYFQNEAQLDKSGLPSDRFFAERPEGSVSTLKIQRTQQEDSAVYLCASHLYRNPGANVLTFGAGSRLTVL.

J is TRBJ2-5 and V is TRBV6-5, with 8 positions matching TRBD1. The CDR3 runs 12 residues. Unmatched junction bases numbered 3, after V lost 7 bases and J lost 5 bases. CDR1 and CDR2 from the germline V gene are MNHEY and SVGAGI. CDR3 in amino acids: CASNNRGETQYF. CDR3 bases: TGTGCCAGCAATAACAGGGGGGAGACCCAGTACTTC.

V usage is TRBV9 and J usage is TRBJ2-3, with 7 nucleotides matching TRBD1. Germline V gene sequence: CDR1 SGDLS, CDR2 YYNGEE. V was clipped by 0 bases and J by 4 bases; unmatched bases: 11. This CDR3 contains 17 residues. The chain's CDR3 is CASSVGLRQGSSDTQYF. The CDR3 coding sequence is TGTGCCAGCAGCGTAGGTCTTCGACAGGGAAGCTCAGATACGCAGTATTTT. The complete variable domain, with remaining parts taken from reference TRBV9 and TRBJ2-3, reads DSGVTQTPKHLITATGQRVTLRCSPRSGDLSVYWYQQSLDQGLQFLIQYYNGEERAKGNILERFSAQQFPDLHSELNLSSLELGDSALYFCASSVGLRQGSSDTQYFGPGTRLTVL.

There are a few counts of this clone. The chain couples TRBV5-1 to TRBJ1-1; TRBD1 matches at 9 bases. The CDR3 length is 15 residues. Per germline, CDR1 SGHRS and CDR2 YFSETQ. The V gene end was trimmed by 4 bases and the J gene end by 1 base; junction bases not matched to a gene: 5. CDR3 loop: CASSRTGAANTEAFF. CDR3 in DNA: TGCGCCAGCAGCAGGACAGGGGCCGCGAACACTGAAGCTTTCTTT.

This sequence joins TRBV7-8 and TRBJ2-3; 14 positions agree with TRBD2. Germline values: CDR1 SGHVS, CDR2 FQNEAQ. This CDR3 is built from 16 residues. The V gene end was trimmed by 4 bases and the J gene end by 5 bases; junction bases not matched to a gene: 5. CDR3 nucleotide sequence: TGTGCCAGCAGCTCCAGACTAGCGGGGGGGCGAGATACGCAGTATTTT. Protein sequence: CASSSRLAGGRDTQYF.

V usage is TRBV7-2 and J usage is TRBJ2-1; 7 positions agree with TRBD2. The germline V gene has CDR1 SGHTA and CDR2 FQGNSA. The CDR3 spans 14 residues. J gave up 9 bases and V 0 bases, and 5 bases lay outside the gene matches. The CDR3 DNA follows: TGTGCCAGCAGCTTAGCTGGGGGGGAGGGTGAGCAGTTCTTC. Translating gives CASSLAGGEGEQFF.